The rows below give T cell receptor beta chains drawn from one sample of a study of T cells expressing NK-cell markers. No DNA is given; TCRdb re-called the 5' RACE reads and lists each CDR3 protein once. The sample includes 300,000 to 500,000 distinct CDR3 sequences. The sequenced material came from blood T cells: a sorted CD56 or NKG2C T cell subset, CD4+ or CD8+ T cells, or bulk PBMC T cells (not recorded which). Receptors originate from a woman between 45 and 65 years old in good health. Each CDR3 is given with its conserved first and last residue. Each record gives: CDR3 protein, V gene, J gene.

CDR3: CASNSPGELFF
V: TRBV28
J: TRBJ2-2

CDR3: CASSLAGQGTNTEAFF
V: TRBV12-3/TRBV12-4
J: TRBJ1-1

CDR3: CASSLRRGTEAFF
V: TRBV7-3
J: TRBJ1-1

CDR3: CASSLSVSGTEYEQYF
V: TRBV27
J: TRBJ2-7

CDR3: CASSQAAGGNPHEQYF
V: TRBV3-1
J: TRBJ2-7

CDR3: CASSRTGGLGANVLTF
V: TRBV5-1
J: TRBJ2-6

CDR3: CASSYQTGANIQYF
V: TRBV27
J: TRBJ2-4

CDR3: CASSPTGVSSGANVLTF
V: TRBV7-9
J: TRBJ2-6

CDR3: CASSQGSGLYNEQFF
V: TRBV3-1
J: TRBJ2-1

CDR3: CASSLGTGGGYGYTF
V: TRBV12-3/TRBV12-4
J: TRBJ1-2

CDR3: CASSRYRGREAFF
V: TRBV21-1
J: TRBJ1-1

CDR3: CASRGTSASYEQYF
V: TRBV12-3/TRBV12-4
J: TRBJ2-7

CDR3: CASSSPSFPTQYF
V: TRBV7-3
J: TRBJ2-3

CDR3: CASSDIGRTGELFF
V: TRBV10-1
J: TRBJ2-2

CDR3: CASSPGRSTDTQYF
V: TRBV12-3/TRBV12-4
J: TRBJ2-3

CDR3: CSAQFLRDTGQTSGSLTDTQYF
V: TRBV20-1
J: TRBJ2-3

CDR3: CASSGTGGKNTIYF
V: TRBV5-1
J: TRBJ1-3

CDR3: CSARPDRGLYEQYF
V: TRBV20-1
J: TRBJ2-7

CDR3: CSAATGSYEQYF
V: TRBV29-1
J: TRBJ2-7

CDR3: CASSFTGQETQYF
V: TRBV7-9
J: TRBJ2-5

CDR3: CASSAGQGGNEQFF
V: TRBV6-4
J: TRBJ2-1

CDR3: CASSLQQGLNTGELFF
V: TRBV11-1
J: TRBJ2-2

CDR3: CASSLGQNNEKLFF
V: TRBV7-6
J: TRBJ1-4

CDR3: CSARDWRNINEQFF
V: TRBV20-1
J: TRBJ2-1

CDR3: CASSQGLVSEQFF
V: TRBV14
J: TRBJ2-1

CDR3: CASRGGLRDSTEAFF
V: TRBV10-2
J: TRBJ1-1

CDR3: CASRGANSSTDTQYF
V: TRBV12-3/TRBV12-4
J: TRBJ2-3

CDR3: CATSSWGGGSTDTQYF
V: TRBV15
J: TRBJ2-3

CDR3: CASSATAPGSNQPQHF
V: TRBV12-3/TRBV12-4
J: TRBJ1-5

CDR3: CASSDHMKEKLFF
V: TRBV12-3/TRBV12-4
J: TRBJ1-4

CDR3: CASTQGLTEAFF
V: TRBV6-2/TRBV6-3
J: TRBJ1-1

CDR3: CASSEVGQNQPQHF
V: TRBV6-1
J: TRBJ1-5

CDR3: CSARQSEKLFF
V: TRBV29-1
J: TRBJ1-4

CDR3: CASSKQGIRDTQYF
V: TRBV11-3
J: TRBJ2-3

CDR3: CASSGRRYEQYF
V: TRBV13
J: TRBJ2-7

CDR3: CASSSTGTVVEQYF
V: TRBV6-5
J: TRBJ2-7

CDR3: CASSERTGFGYTF
V: TRBV25-1
J: TRBJ1-2

CDR3: CATRHTRTGELFF
V: TRBV24-1
J: TRBJ2-2

CDR3: CATSLDRGPYNEQFF
V: TRBV15
J: TRBJ2-1

CDR3: CASSARQGVNEKLFF
V: TRBV12-3/TRBV12-4
J: TRBJ1-4

CDR3: CASSQRYSNTEAFF
V: TRBV5-5
J: TRBJ1-1

CDR3: CSARDPAFGELFF
V: TRBV20-1
J: TRBJ1-4

CDR3: CSARGLGQSYNEQFF
V: TRBV20-1
J: TRBJ2-1

CDR3: CASSLAGLANIQYF
V: TRBV11-2
J: TRBJ2-4

CDR3: CASSQPFSGSQETQYF
V: TRBV4-1
J: TRBJ2-5

CDR3: CSARDFGRREGPQYF
V: TRBV20-1
J: TRBJ2-3

CDR3: CASSLVSRGTNYGYTF
V: TRBV5-1
J: TRBJ1-2

CDR3: CATSPPGTSSWGQYF
V: TRBV24-1
J: TRBJ2-3

CDR3: CASSYRSWTVQPQHF
V: TRBV6-6
J: TRBJ1-5

CDR3: CATSSRTVNTDTQYF
V: TRBV15
J: TRBJ2-3

CDR3: CATGLAGAGDTQYF
V: TRBV10-3
J: TRBJ2-3

CDR3: CASSQLKGWENSPLHF
V: TRBV14
J: TRBJ1-6

CDR3: CSFRKGASGTHRTYEQYF
V: TRBV29-1
J: TRBJ2-7

CDR3: CSAGPRETQYF
V: TRBV29-1
J: TRBJ2-5

CDR3: CASSPRTNGRRTDTQYF
V: TRBV7-2
J: TRBJ2-3

CDR3: CASSYTREAFF
V: TRBV6-6
J: TRBJ1-1

CDR3: CASSSGTSGRYEQYF
V: TRBV28
J: TRBJ2-7

CDR3: CASGQGARNSPLHF
V: TRBV3-1
J: TRBJ1-6

CDR3: CASSQVTRALEQYF
V: TRBV3-1
J: TRBJ2-7

CDR3: CASSQDWTGEVVGLYEQYF
V: TRBV4-1
J: TRBJ2-7